The clone carrying this TCR beta chain occurred many times. CDR3 length equals 14 residues. Germline CDR1 and CDR2: MNHEY and SVGEGT. V gave up 10 bases and J gave up 5 bases; unmatched junction bases: 7. This specimen belongs to a study of T cells in Graves' hyperthyroidism and ophthalmopathy. There were TCR beta CDR3 regions amplified from RNA transcripts. A set of HTBI primers served as the primers for a first-round RT-PCR of the TCR CDR3. TCRdb ran MiXCR on the multiplex PCR reads and lists one entry per CDR3 protein. The table has hundreds of thousands of distinct CDR3 sequences, approximately 24% seen once. Exclusion of patients followed from uncontrolled infection, other autoimmune disease, pregnancy or lactation.

The source of this sequence is a woman aged 25 to 45 with Graves' ophthalmopathy. Sample: blood. The V call is TRBV6-2 or TRBV6-3, the J call TRBJ2-6; 8 bases agree with TRBD1. The CDR3, as DNA: TGTGCCACCAATGACAGGGGCTGGGCCAACGTCCTGACTTTC. Translation gives CATNDRGWANVLTF.